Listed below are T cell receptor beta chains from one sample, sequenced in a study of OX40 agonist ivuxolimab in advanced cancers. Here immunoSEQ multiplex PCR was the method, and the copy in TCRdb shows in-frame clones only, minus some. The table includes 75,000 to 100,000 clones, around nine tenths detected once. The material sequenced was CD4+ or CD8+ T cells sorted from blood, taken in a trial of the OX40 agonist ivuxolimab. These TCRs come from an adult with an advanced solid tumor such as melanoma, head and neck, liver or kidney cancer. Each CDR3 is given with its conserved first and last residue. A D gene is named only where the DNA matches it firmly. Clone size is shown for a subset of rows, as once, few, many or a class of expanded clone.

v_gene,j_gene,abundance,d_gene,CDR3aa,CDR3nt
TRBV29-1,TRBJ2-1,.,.,CSVEGQGLGLSYNEQFF,TGCAGCGTAGAAGGTCAGGGGCTCGGTCTTAGCTACAATGAGCAGTTCTTC
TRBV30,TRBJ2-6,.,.,CAWSPPGVGSGANVLTF,TGTGCCTGGAGCCCACCGGGGGTTGGCTCTGGGGCCAACGTCCTGACTTTC
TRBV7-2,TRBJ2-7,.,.,CASSFQGALYEQYF,TGTGCCAGCAGCTTTCAGGGTGCCCTCTACGAGCAGTACTTC
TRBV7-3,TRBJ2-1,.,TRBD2,CASSSGAGGGNEQFF,TGTGCCAGCAGCTCGGGAGCGGGAGGGGGTAATGAGCAGTTCTTC
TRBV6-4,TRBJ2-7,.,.,CASSVDSGYEQYF,TGTGCCAGCAGTGTGGACAGTGGCTACGAGCAGTACTTC
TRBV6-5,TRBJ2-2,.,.,CASSLGRENTGELFF,TGTGCCAGCAGCCTGGGGCGGGAGAACACCGGGGAGCTGTTTTTT
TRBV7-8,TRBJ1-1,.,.,CASSLSGTEAFF,TGTGCCAGCAGTCTTTCTGGCACTGAAGCTTTCTTT
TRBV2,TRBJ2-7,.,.,CASRETTSDEQYF,TGTGCCAGCAGGGAGACAACTTCCGACGAGCAGTACTTC
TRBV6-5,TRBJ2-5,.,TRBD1,CASSYSWTGGAKTQYF,TGTGCCAGCAGTTACTCATGGACAGGGGGCGCGAAGACCCAGTACTTC
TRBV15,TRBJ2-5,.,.,CATSGRGRETQYF,TGTGCCACCAGCGGAAGGGGTAGGGAGACCCAGTACTTC
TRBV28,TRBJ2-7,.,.,CASGQGSSYEQYF,TGTGCCAGCGGGCAGGGATCCTCCTACGAGCAGTACTTC
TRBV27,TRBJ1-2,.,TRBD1,CASSPGGTGVDGYTF,TGTGCCAGCAGTCCGGGTGGGACAGGGGTCGACGGCTACACCTTC
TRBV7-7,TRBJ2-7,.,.,CASSLAFRGNEQYF,TGTGCCAGCAGCTTAGCGTTTCGGGGGAACGAGCAGTACTTC
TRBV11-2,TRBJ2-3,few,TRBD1,CASSLDGTGFRSVYF,TGTGCCAGCAGCTTAGATGGGACAGGGTTTAGGTCTGTCTATTTT
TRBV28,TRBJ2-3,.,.,CASRLVSTDTQYF,TGTGCCAGCAGACTAGTCAGCACAGATACGCAGTATTTT
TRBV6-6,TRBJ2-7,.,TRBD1,CASSYGTGTYEQYF,TGTGCCAGCAGTTATGGGACAGGGACCTACGAGCAGTACTTC
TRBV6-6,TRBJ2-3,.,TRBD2,CASNLAGGPGDTQYF,TGTGCCAGCAACCTAGCGGGAGGGCCCGGGGATACGCAGTATTTT
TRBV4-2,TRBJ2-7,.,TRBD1,CASSQEPTGGYNEQYF,TGTGCCAGCAGCCAAGAGCCCACAGGGGGTTATAACGAGCAGTACTTC
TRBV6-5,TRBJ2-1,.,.,CASRDSVNEQFF,TGTGCCAGCAGGGACTCCGTCAATGAGCAGTTCTTC
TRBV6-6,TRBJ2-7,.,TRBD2,CASSDPGLAYEQYF,TGTGCCAGCAGTGATCCGGGACTAGCCTACGAGCAGTACTTC
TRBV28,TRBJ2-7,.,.,CASSGAREQYF,TGTGCCAGCAGTGGGGCACGGGAGCAGTACTTC
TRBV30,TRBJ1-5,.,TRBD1,CAWSQGASNQPQHF,TGTGCCTGGAGTCAGGGGGCAAGCAATCAGCCCCAGCATTTT
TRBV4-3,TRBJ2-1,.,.,CASSQDQAAYNEQFF,TGCGCCAGCAGCCAAGATCAAGCTGCGTACAATGAGCAGTTCTTC
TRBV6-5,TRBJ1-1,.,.,CASSYSGPLGTEAFF,TGTGCCAGCAGTTACTCGGGCCCCCTGGGGACTGAAGCTTTCTTT
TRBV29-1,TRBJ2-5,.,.,CSAGAPQETQYF,TGCAGCGCAGGAGCGCCCCAAGAGACCCAGTACTTC
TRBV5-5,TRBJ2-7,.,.,CASSLDSGATYEQYF,TGTGCCAGCAGCTTGGACTCGGGCGCAACCTACGAGCAGTACTTC
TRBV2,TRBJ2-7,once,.,CASSDRAYEQYF,TGTGCCAGCAGTGACAGGGCCTACGAGCAGTACTTC
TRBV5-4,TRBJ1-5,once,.,CASSSPTQRPNQPQHF,TGTGCCAGCAGTTCTCCCACCCAGAGGCCTAATCAGCCCCAGCATTTT
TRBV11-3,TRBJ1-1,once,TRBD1,CASSPGTGAGNTEAFF,TGTGCCAGCAGCCCCGGGACAGGGGCGGGGAACACTGAAGCTTTCTTT
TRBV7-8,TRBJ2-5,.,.,CASSFSKETQYF,TGTGCCAGCAGCTTTTCAAAAGAGACCCAGTACTTC